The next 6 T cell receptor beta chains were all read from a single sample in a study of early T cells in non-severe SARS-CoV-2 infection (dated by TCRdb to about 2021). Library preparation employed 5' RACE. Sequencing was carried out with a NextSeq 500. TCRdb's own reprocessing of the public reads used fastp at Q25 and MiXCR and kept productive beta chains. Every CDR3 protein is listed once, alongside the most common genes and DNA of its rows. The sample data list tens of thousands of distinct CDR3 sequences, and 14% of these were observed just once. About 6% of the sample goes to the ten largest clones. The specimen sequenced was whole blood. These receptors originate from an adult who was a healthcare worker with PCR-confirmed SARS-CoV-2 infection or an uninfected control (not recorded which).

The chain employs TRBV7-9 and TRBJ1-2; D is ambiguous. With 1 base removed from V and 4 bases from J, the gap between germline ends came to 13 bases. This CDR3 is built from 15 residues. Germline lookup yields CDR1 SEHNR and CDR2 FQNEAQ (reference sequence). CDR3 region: CASSLVLDGSYGYTF. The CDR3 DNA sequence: TGTGCCAGCAGCTTAGTCTTGGACGGGAGCTATGGCTACACCTTC.

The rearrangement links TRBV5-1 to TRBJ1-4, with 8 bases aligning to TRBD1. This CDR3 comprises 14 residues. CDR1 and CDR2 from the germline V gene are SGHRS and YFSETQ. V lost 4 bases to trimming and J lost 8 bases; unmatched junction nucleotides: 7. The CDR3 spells CASSRQGIREKLFF. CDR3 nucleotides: TGCGCCAGCAGCCGACAGGGGATAAGGGAAAAACTGTTTTTT.

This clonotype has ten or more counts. Written as DNA, the CDR3 is TGTGCCAGCAGCCAAGCGACCCACAGCTATGGCTACACCTTC. It yields the protein CASSQATHSYGYTF. The chain links TRBV3-1 to TRBJ1-2; D ambiguous. CDR1 and CDR2 (germline): LGHDT, YNNKEL (reference sequence). Trimming shortened V by 1 base and J by 4 bases, and 10 bases separated the two germline ends. The CDR3 runs to 14 residues.

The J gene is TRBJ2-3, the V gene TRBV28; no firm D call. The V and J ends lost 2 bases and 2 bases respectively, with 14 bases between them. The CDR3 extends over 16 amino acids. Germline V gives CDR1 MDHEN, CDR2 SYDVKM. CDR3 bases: TGTGCCAGCAGTTTAGGGCTAACCCCCCTCACAGATACGCAGTATTTT. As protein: CASSLGLTPLTDTQYF.

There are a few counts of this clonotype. The CDR3 coding sequence is TGCAGCGTTCAGACAGGCCCCACCGGGGAGCTGTTTTTT. Translated, it gives CSVQTGPTGELFF. The V and J genes are TRBV29-1 and TRBJ2-2; possibly TRBD1 for D (6 bases). Germline loops: CDR1 SQVTM, CDR2 ANQGSEA. CDR3 length equals 13 residues. Trimming left V 5 bases short and J 4 bases short, with 11 bases between.

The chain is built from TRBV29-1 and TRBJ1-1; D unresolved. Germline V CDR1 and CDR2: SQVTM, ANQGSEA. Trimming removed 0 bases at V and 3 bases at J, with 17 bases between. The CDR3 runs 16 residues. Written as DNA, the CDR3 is TGCAGCGTTGAAGATCTGGGAGCGAGCGTGGACACTGAAGCTTTCTTT. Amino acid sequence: CSVEDLGASVDTEAFF.